Below are 27 T cell receptor beta chains sequenced from a single sample in a study of cytomegalovirus exposure and HLA in healthy donors. Primers: 60 Vbeta forward and 13 Jbeta reverse. Assay: immunoSEQ multiplex PCR; the TCRdb copy retains only in-frame clones and omits some. In the table there are some 180,000 clones, roughly 74% of which are singletons. Material for sequencing was PBMCs. The receptors originated from a woman in her twenties or thirties in good health and CMV-seronegative.

V usage is TRBV9 and J usage is TRBJ2-1, with 9 bases matching TRBD2. V lost 4 bases, J lost 1 base, and 6 bases stayed unmatched. CDR3 size: 16 residues. In germline, CDR1 is SGDLS, CDR2 YYNGEE. The CDR3 DNA follows: TGTGCCAGCAGCCCATTGACTAGCGGTTCCTACAATGAGCAGTTCTTC. As protein: CASSPLTSGSYNEQFF.

This rearrangement joins TRBV5-1 to TRBJ2-2, with D perhaps matching TRBD2 (5 bases). V dropped 1 base and J dropped 0 bases, with 7 bases sitting between them. The CDR3 sequence is 15 residues long. Germline loops: CDR1 SGHRS, CDR2 YFSETQ. CDR3 region: CASSLSGSNTGELFF. For the CDR3, the DNA is TGCGCCAGCAGCTTGAGCGGTTCGAACACCGGGGAGCTGTTTTTT.

The V call is TRBV5-1, the J call TRBJ2-3, with TRBD1 matching 7 bases. The V gene's germline CDR1 is SGHRS and CDR2 YFSETQ. There are 17 residues in the CDR3. Losses at the gene ends were 4 bases for V and 1 base for J; bases not matched to a gene: 12. CDR3 sequence: CASSGRRWDRGTDTQYF. The DNA for the CDR3 is TGCGCCAGCAGCGGGCGTCGCTGGGACAGAGGCACAGATACGCAGTATTTT.

V gene TRBV7-3 combines with J gene TRBJ2-3; no definite D call. Germline values: CDR1 SGHTA, CDR2 FQGTGA. The CDR3 spans 13 residues. V was trimmed by 5 bases and J by 0 bases, leaving 6 bases between them. The CDR3 sequence is CASSSLSTDTQYF. The CDR3 bases are TGTGCCAGCAGCAGCCTTAGCACAGATACGCAGTATTTT. Full variable domain (outside the CDR3, taken from reference TRBV7-3 and TRBJ2-3): GAGVSQTPSNKVTEKGKYVELRCDPISGHTALYWYRQSLGQGPEFLIYFQGTGAADDSGLPNDRFFAVRPEGSVSTLKIQRTERGDSAVYLCASSSLSTDTQYFGPGTRLTVL.

V gene TRBV18 combines with J gene TRBJ2-2; no definite D call. V lost 3 bases, J lost 0 bases, and 5 bases lay in between. The CDR3 consists of 14 residues. Germline-derived CDR1 and CDR2 are KGHSH and LQKENI. The CDR3 here is CASSPSPNTGELFF. The CDR3 DNA reads TGTGCCAGCTCACCCTCCCCGAACACCGGGGAGCTGTTTTTT.

J is TRBJ2-1 and V is TRBV5-1; D not certain. V shed 1 base and J shed 13 bases, with 9 bases lying between them. CDR3 length equals 11 residues. Germline lookup yields CDR1 SGHRS and CDR2 YFSETQ. CDR3 in DNA: TGCGCCAGCAGCTTGAGGAGAGAACAGTTCTTC. The encoded protein is CASSLRREQFF.

This chain joins TRBV18 and TRBJ2-2, with D tentatively TRBD1 (5 bases). V lost 6 bases to trimming and J lost 8 bases, with 25 bases between them. This CDR3 is 17 amino acids long. Germline V gives CDR1 KGHSH, CDR2 LQKENI. CDR3 protein: CASSGIGHQWGSGELFF. DNA for the CDR3: TGTGCCAGCTCCGGTATCGGACATCAATGGGGATCGGGGGAGCTGTTTTTT.

This chain uses TRBV7-6 with TRBJ2-7; D is possibly TRBD1 (6 bases). Germline V lookup: CDR1 SGHVS, CDR2 FNYEAQ. The V end lost 1 base, the J end lost 7 bases, and 11 bases lay between the germline ends. The CDR3 has 13 residues. The CDR3 DNA reads as TGTGCCAGCAGCTTAGAGGGCAGGGGAGAGCAGTACTTC. Translation: CASSLEGRGEQYF.

This sequence joins TRBV28 and TRBJ2-3, with 8 bases lining up with TRBD2. There are 12 residues in the CDR3. V shed 7 bases and J 6 bases; nucleotides not matched to a gene: 3. Per the germline V gene, CDR1 is MDHEN and CDR2 is SYDVKM. The CDR3 region is CASTGGADTQYF. In DNA form, the CDR3 reads TGTGCCAGCACCGGGGGGGCGGATACGCAGTATTTT.

V is TRBV7-9 and J is TRBJ2-1, with D possibly matching TRBD1 (5 bases). The CDR3 runs 15 residues. Trimming took 7 bases from V and 2 from J, leaving 15 bases between them. The germline V gene encodes CDR1 SEHNR and CDR2 FQNEAQ (reference sequence). As DNA, the CDR3 is TGTGCCAGCAACACGCCCTTAGGGGCCTACAATGAGCAGTTCTTC. It is translated as CASNTPLGAYNEQFF.

The genes are TRBV6-6 and TRBJ1-6; the D gene is possibly TRBD1 (6 bases). The germline V gene encodes CDR1 MNHNY and CDR2 SVGAGI (reference sequence). Trimming left V 2 bases short and J 10 bases short, with 12 bases between. This CDR3 spans 14 amino acids. The CDR3 protein is CASSYAQGRSPLHF. The CDR3 DNA follows: TGTGCCAGCAGTTACGCACAGGGTCGATCACCCCTCCACTTT.

The sample holds a few counts of this clone. CDR3 nucleotide sequence: TGTGCCAGCAGCGGAGCGGACAGGAGATCCACAGATACGCAGTATTTT. Amino acid sequence: CASSGADRRSTDTQYF. The gene calls are TRBV5-4 and TRBJ2-3; TRBD1 aligns across 7 bases. This CDR3 spans 16 amino acids. CDR1 is SGHNT and CDR2 is YYREEE in the germline V gene (reference sequence). The ends lost 4 bases at V and 2 bases at J; junction bases unmatched: 10.

V usage is TRBV7-9 and J usage is TRBJ2-1, with 7 bases that match TRBD2. CDR1 is SEHNR, CDR2 FQNEAQ, per germline (reference sequence). Trimming removed 1 base from V and 6 bases from J; junction bases left unmatched: 3. The CDR3 is 14 residues long. The CDR3 sequence: CASSLGGLLNEQFF. The CDR3 bases are TGTGCCAGCAGCTTAGGGGGACTACTCAATGAGCAGTTCTTC.

The chain uses TRBV2 and TRBJ2-5; 11 bases align to TRBD2. V shed 7 bases, J shed 1 base, and the junction held 5 bases outside the gene matches. The CDR3 consists of 15 residues. Germline V gene sequence: CDR1 SNHLY, CDR2 FYNNEI. The CDR3 sequence is CASTLAGGFQETQYF. The CDR3 DNA reads as TGTGCCAGCACCTTAGCGGGGGGGTTCCAAGAGACCCAGTACTTC.

This chain connects TRBV5-1 to TRBJ1-1; no clear D gene. The CDR3 extends over 13 amino acids. Per germline, CDR1 SGHRS and CDR2 YFSETQ. V gave up 5 bases and J gave up 3 bases, with 11 bases separating them. CDR3 region: CASRQITDTEAFF. The CDR3 region has the DNA TGCGCCAGCAGGCAAATTACAGACACTGAAGCTTTCTTT.

V usage is TRBV7-8 and J usage is TRBJ1-5; a weak D match, TRBD1 (5 bases). In germline, CDR1 is SGHVS, CDR2 FQNEAQ. The germline V and J ends were trimmed by 6 bases and 9 bases, with 21 bases remaining between them. The CDR3 has 15 residues. Here the CDR3 DNA reads TGTGCCAGCAGTCCGCGGAGAACGGGGGATTGGCCCCAGCATTTT. This gives the protein CASSPRRTGDWPQHF.

V and J are TRBV9 and TRBJ2-7, with 12 bases lining up with TRBD1. The CDR3 covers 15 residues. The J segment lost 6 bases and the V segment lost 3 bases, leaving 7 bases of the junction unmatched. Germline CDR1 is SGDLS and CDR2 is YYNGEE. CDR3 sequence: CASSASGQGASEQYF. In DNA, the CDR3 is TGTGCCAGCAGCGCCTCGGGACAGGGGGCTAGCGAGCAGTACTTC.

The rearrangement links TRBV7-3 to TRBJ2-2, with a weak D call TRBD1 (5 bases). CDR1 and CDR2 from the germline V gene are SGHTA and FQGTGA. The CDR3 covers 15 residues. V gave up 3 bases and J gave up 1 base, with 9 bases separating them. CDR3 coding DNA: TGTGCCAGCAGCTTCCTACAGGAGAACACCGGGGAGCTGTTTTTT. Translating it yields CASSFLQENTGELFF.

The V gene is TRBV5-6, the J gene TRBJ2-7, with D possibly being TRBD2 (5 bases). Trimming left V 3 bases short and J 1 base short, with 14 bases between. This CDR3 has 15 amino acids. Looked up from germline, CDR1 is SGHDT and CDR2 is YYEEEE. The CDR3: CASSSARGLSYEQYF. Here the CDR3 DNA reads TGTGCCAGCAGCTCCGCCCGGGGATTGTCCTACGAGCAGTACTTC. Complete variable domain (other parts from reference TRBV5-6 and TRBJ2-7): DAGVTQSPTHLIKTRGQQVTLRCSPKSGHDTVSWYQQALGQGPQFIFQYYEEEERQRGNFPDRFSGHQFPNYSSELNVNALLLGDSALYLCASSSARGLSYEQYFGPGTRLTVT.

V gene TRBV25-1 combines with J gene TRBJ2-1, with 9 bases matching TRBD2. The CDR3 length is 14 residues. Germline CDR1 and CDR2: MGHDK and SYGVNS. The trim removed 5 bases at V and 3 bases at J, leaving 2 bases unmatched. The CDR3, as DNA: TGTGCCAGCAGTCGGACTAGCGTCTACAATGAGCAGTTCTTC. Its translation is CASSRTSVYNEQFF. Combining the CDR3 with reference TRBV25-1 and TRBJ2-1 gives the whole variable domain EADIYQTPRYLVIGTGKKITLECSQTMGHDKMYWYQQDPGMELHLIHYSYGVNSTEKGDLSSESTVSRIRTEHFPLTLESARPSHTSQYLCASSRTSVYNEQFFGPGTRLTVL.

V is TRBV4-2 and J is TRBJ2-4; 10 bases align to TRBD1. Germline V gives CDR1 LGHNA, CDR2 YNFKEQ. J gave up 2 bases and V 0 bases, and 4 bases lay outside the gene matches. The CDR3 contains 17 residues. The CDR3 region is CASSQERGQGTKNIQYF. The DNA for the CDR3 is TGTGCCAGCAGCCAAGAGAGGGGACAGGGGACCAAAAACATTCAGTACTTC.

This chain links TRBV6-6 with TRBJ1-2, with 7 bases matching TRBD1. The V gene's germline CDR1 is MNHNY and CDR2 SVGAGI (reference sequence). After removal of 4 bases from V and 8 bases from J, the junction contained 7 bases not matched to a gene. The CDR3 contains 13 residues. The CDR3 loop reads CASSSGDRGGYTF. The CDR3, as DNA: TGTGCCAGCAGTTCCGGGGACAGAGGCGGCTACACCTTC.

This sequence joins TRBV7-9 and TRBJ2-2; D is possibly TRBD1 (6 bases). Trimming took 7 bases from V and 6 from J, leaving 15 bases between them. CDR1 is SEHNR, CDR2 FQNEAQ, per germline (reference sequence). The CDR3 spans 14 residues. In nucleotides, the CDR3 is TGTGCCAGCATACCGGGACATCGCGCCGGGGAGCTGTTTTTT. It translates to CASIPGHRAGELFF.

CDR3 nucleotides: TGCGCCAGCAGCCAAGATCGACTATACTACGAGCAGTACTTC. Translating it yields CASSQDRLYYEQYF. V usage is TRBV4-3 and J usage is TRBJ2-7, with a weak D call TRBD2 (5 bases). V dropped 0 bases and J dropped 3 bases, with 9 bases sitting between them. In germline, CDR1 is LGHNA, CDR2 YSLEER. The CDR3 spans 14 residues.

CDR3 nucleotides: TGTGCCAGTAGTTCTCGGACAGGGGTGGACACCGGGGAGCTGTTTTTT. Its translation: CASSSRTGVDTGELFF. This chain uses TRBV19 with TRBJ2-2; 9 bases fit TRBD1. J lost 3 bases, V lost 5 bases, and 7 bases had no gene match. The CDR3 totals 16 residues. Germline V CDR1 and CDR2: LNHDA, SQIVND (reference sequence).

This clone was detected only once. The rearrangement uses TRBV7-2 and TRBJ1-5, with 7 bases that match TRBD1. This CDR3 spans 14 amino acids. Germline V gene sequence: CDR1 SGHTA, CDR2 FQGNSA. Trimming at V came to 5 bases and at J to 3 bases, leaving 4 bases not matched to a gene. The CDR3 here is CASSRDSTNQPQHF. The CDR3 DNA is TGTGCCAGCAGCCGGGACAGTACCAATCAGCCCCAGCATTTT.

The chain links TRBV7-9 to TRBJ2-1; D unclear. The CDR3 length is 14 residues. Trimming removed 4 bases from V and 5 bases from J, with 12 bases in between. Germline-derived CDR1 and CDR2 are SEHNR and FQNEAQ (reference sequence). The CDR3 nucleotides are TGTGCCAGCAGCTCTACGACTGGAAACAATGAGCAGTTCTTC. Amino acids: CASSSTTGNNEQFF.